Presented here are 21 T cell receptor beta chains from one specimen sequenced in a study of blood T cells in healthy people across ages. A J-beta primer mix and a sample-barcoded 5' primer were used in a second PCR of roughly 6 to 11 cycles. Each CDR3 protein gets one entry after TCRdb re-called the 5' RACE reads with MiXCR. The sample holds roughly 1.4 million distinct CDR3 sequences, 55% to 75% seen once. The sequenced sample consisted of blood. These receptors were taken from a man aged 18 to 30 in good health.

This clonotype was seen once. Relative to the germline gene, one junction end is altered; a read error may explain this. J is TRBJ2-1 and V is TRBV4-2; D is unclear. The J call may not be correct, given that the DNA end is closer to TRBJ2-5. The CDR3 spans 12 residues. Germline V gene data show CDR1 as LGHNA and CDR2 as YNFKEQ. In DNA form, the CDR3 reads TGTGCCAGCAGCCAAAGTGAAGAGGCCCAGTACTTC. This codes for CASSQSEEAQYF.

This clonotype was detected only a few times. Written as DNA, the CDR3 is TGTGCCAGCAGTTTTGCGGGACAGACCTACGAGCAGTACTTC. Protein sequence: CASSFAGQTYEQYF. This sequence joins TRBV27 and TRBJ2-7, with a possible D match to TRBD1 (7 bases). The CDR3 consists of 14 residues. Trimming removed 3 bases from V and 2 bases from J, with 11 bases in between. The germline gives CDR1 MNHEY, CDR2 SMNVEV (reference sequence).

The chain uses TRBV11-2 and TRBJ1-4; D is undetermined. The CDR3 is made up of 17 amino acids. V lost 3 bases, J lost 8 bases, and 22 bases lay in between. Germline loops: CDR1 SGHAT, CDR2 FQNNGV. The CDR3 DNA follows: TGTGCCAGCAGCTTGAAGCAGGCCTACCCGGGAAGGGAAAAACTGTTTTTT. Its protein product is CASSLKQAYPGREKLFF.

This clonotype was observed a few times. The chain couples TRBV28 to TRBJ2-3, with D tentatively TRBD1 (5 bases). Germline V CDR1 and CDR2: MDHEN, SYDVKM. There are 15 residues in the CDR3. Trimming cost V 3 bases and J 1 base, with 11 bases left between them. The CDR3 DNA follows: TGTGCCAGCAGTTTCTCGGCCAGGGGCACAGATACGCAGTATTTT. This gives the protein CASSFSARGTDTQYF. Combining the CDR3 with reference TRBV28 and TRBJ2-3 gives the whole variable domain DVKVTQSSRYLVKRTGEKVFLECVQDMDHENMFWYRQDPGLGLRLIYFSYDVKMKEKGDIPEGYSVSREKKERFSLILESASTNQTSMYLCASSFSARGTDTQYFGPGTRLTVL.

The chain employs TRBV20-1 and TRBJ2-5; TRBD2 is a possible D gene (5 bases). CDR1 DFQATT and CDR2 SNEGSKA come from the germline V gene (reference sequence). Trimming left V 6 bases short and J 2 bases short, with 19 bases between. This CDR3 comprises 15 residues. CDR3 protein: CSASLPGYTQETQYF. The CDR3 bases are TGCAGTGCCTCCCTTCCGGGGTACACACAAGAGACCCAGTACTTC.

This chain links TRBV6-5 with TRBJ1-2, with 10 positions matching TRBD1. Germline-derived CDR1 and CDR2 are MNHEY and SVGAGI. Trimming removed 0 bases from V and 0 bases from J; junction bases left unmatched: 4. The CDR3 runs to 17 residues. CDR3 in DNA: TGTGCCAGCAGTTACTCTGGGACAGGGGCAACTAACTATGGCTACACCTTC. It yields the protein CASSYSGTGATNYGYTF.

The chain employs TRBV7-9 and TRBJ2-6; D not certain. The CDR3 sequence is 17 residues long. V lost 4 bases and J lost 2, with 15 bases in between. Germline-derived CDR1 and CDR2 are SEHNR and FQNEAQ (reference sequence). Here the CDR3 reads CASSSSSRTAGANVLTF. The CDR3 coding sequence is TGTGCCAGCAGCTCCAGCTCGAGGACGGCTGGGGCCAACGTCCTGACTTTC.

The sample holds a few counts of this clonotype. The V gene is TRBV4-1, the J gene TRBJ2-4; 9 bases line up with TRBD2. Germline values: CDR1 MGHRA, CDR2 YSYEKL. The CDR3 spans 15 residues. V trimming: 1 base; J trimming: 7 bases; junction bases outside the gene matches: 5. The CDR3 DNA is TGCGCCAGCAGCCAAGGACCCAGCGGGAGGAACATTCAGTACTTC. Amino acid sequence: CASSQGPSGRNIQYF.

The gene calls are TRBV6-2 or TRBV6-3 and TRBJ1-5; D is uncertain. This CDR3 is 15 amino acids long. Germline V gives CDR1 MNHEY, CDR2 SVGEGT. With 7 bases removed from V and 4 bases from J, the gap between germline ends came to 17 bases. For the CDR3, the DNA is TGTGCCAGCACCCAGACCTCCCCTGGGAATCAGCCCCAGCATTTT. Amino acid sequence: CASTQTSPGNQPQHF.

The chain combines TRBV5-1 with TRBJ2-7; TRBD1 matches 9 bases. Germline assignment: CDR1 SGHRS and CDR2 YFSETQ. V shed 0 bases and J 0 bases; nucleotides not matched to a gene: 10. This CDR3 contains 18 residues. The CDR3 coding sequence is TGCGCCAGCAGCTTGGTAGGGGGGACAGGGAGGAGCTCCTACGAGCAGTACTTC. It codes for CASSLVGGTGRSSYEQYF.

The V gene is TRBV29-1, the J gene TRBJ1-2, with D perhaps TRBD1 (6 bases). The CDR3 contains 12 residues. Germline V gene data show CDR1 as SQVTM and CDR2 as ANQGSEA. V was trimmed by 6 bases and J by 4 bases, leaving 12 bases between them. CDR3 region: CSVYRAGYGYTF. In nucleotides, the CDR3 is TGCAGCGTCTACAGGGCAGGCTATGGCTACACCTTC.

The chain is built from TRBV10-2 and TRBJ2-5, with a tentative D call TRBD1 (6 bases). The J call may be faulty, since TRBJ2-7 better matches the DNA end. The germline V gene has CDR1 WSHSY and CDR2 SAAADI. This CDR3 spans 13 amino acids. The CDR3 nucleotides read TGCGCCAGCAAGACAGGCTCAGCCTACGAGCAGTACTTC. Encoded protein: CASKTGSAYEQYF.

The chain couples TRBV29-1 to TRBJ1-2; 9 bases fit TRBD1. J gave up 7 bases and V 4 bases, and 10 bases lay outside the gene matches. The CDR3 contains 14 residues. The V gene's germline CDR1 is SQVTM and CDR2 ANQGSEA. The CDR3 here is CSVAQGAKRGGYTF. For the CDR3, the DNA is TGCAGCGTTGCACAGGGGGCTAAGAGAGGTGGCTACACCTTC.

The CDR3 nucleotides are TGTGCCACCAGCGGCAGGGTATCCATGGCCGGAGAGACCCAGTACTTC. Amino acid sequence: CATSGRVSMAGETQYF. The chain uses TRBV15 and TRBJ2-5; D perhaps matches TRBD1 (5 bases). The germline gives CDR1 LNHNV, CDR2 YYDKDF (reference sequence). Trimming took off 5 bases at V and 4 bases at J, with 20 bases between the two ends. The CDR3 is 16 amino acids.

Worth noting for this clonotype: One base away lies a much larger clone, so this may be a sequencing read error. The chain employs TRBV25-1 and TRBJ1-4; D call uncertain. Per germline, CDR1 MGHDK and CDR2 SYGVNS. The CDR3 is made up of 17 amino acids. In nucleotides, the CDR3 is TGTGCCAGCAGTGAATCACGGTCAGGCGCAACTAATGAAAAACCGTTTTTT. It codes for CASSESRSGATNEKPFF.

This clonotype was recorded a few times. This chain joins TRBV2 and TRBJ1-2, with 9 bases lining up with TRBD1. CDR3 size: 15 residues. Germline values: CDR1 SNHLY, CDR2 FYNNEI. Trimming took 6 bases from V and 6 from J; bases not matched to a gene: 11. The CDR3 DNA is TGTGCCAGCAGGGGGGCTGGGACAGGGTCTGATGGCTACACCTTC. Amino acid sequence: CASRGAGTGSDGYTF.

This clonotype was detected a few times. The chain couples TRBV12-3 or TRBV12-4 to TRBJ2-1, with TRBD2 matching 9 bases. V shed 5 bases, J shed 9 bases, and the junction held 11 bases outside the gene matches. This CDR3 has 15 amino acids. The CDR3 DNA is TGTGCCAGCAGTCTGACTAGCGGAAGCTCTAGTGAGCAGTTCTTC. Translating it yields CASSLTSGSSSEQFF.

The chain couples TRBV28 to TRBJ1-5; weak D call: TRBD1 (5 bases). Germline CDR1 MDHEN, CDR2 SYDVKM. There are 15 residues in the CDR3. The V gene lost 7 bases and the J gene lost 7 bases, with 20 bases spanning the gap. DNA of the CDR3: TGTGCCAGCAATACCGCATGGGGCATGGGGCAGCCCCAGCATTTT. Translation: CASNTAWGMGQPQHF.

The V gene is TRBV9, the J gene TRBJ2-2, with 8 positions matching TRBD2. Germline CDR1 reads SGDLS; CDR2 reads YYNGEE. V trimming: 0 bases; J trimming: 4 bases; junction bases outside the gene matches: 2. The CDR3 runs to 15 residues. CDR3 region: CASSVVAGLTGELFF. CDR3 in DNA: TGTGCCAGCAGCGTAGTAGCGGGGCTCACCGGGGAGCTGTTTTTT.

The V call is TRBV6-6, the J call TRBJ2-4; D remains ambiguous. The J call is in doubt because the DNA end fits TRBJ2-7 better. Germline loops: CDR1 MNHNY, CDR2 SVGAGI (reference sequence). This CDR3 comprises 12 residues. CDR3 in DNA: TGTGCCACCCAGAAAACCGCCTACGAGCAGTACTTC. Protein sequence: CATQKTAYEQYF.

In this sample, this clonotype turned up a few times. The chain is built from TRBV6-2 or TRBV6-3 and TRBJ2-7; D is possibly TRBD1 or TRBD2 (5 bases each). CDR1 is MNHEY, CDR2 SVGEGT, per germline. With 8 bases removed from V and 2 bases from J, the gap between germline ends came to 10 bases. The CDR3 spans 12 residues. This CDR3 reads CASGDGPYEQYF. DNA of the CDR3: TGTGCCAGCGGGGACGGTCCCTACGAGCAGTACTTC.